A selection of T cell receptor beta chains follows, all from one sample in a study of T cells in Graves' hyperthyroidism and ophthalmopathy. TCRdb itself ran the multiplex PCR reads through MiXCR, one entry per CDR3 protein. The sample records 250,000 to 350,000 distinct CDR3 sequences, 16% being singletons. Sequenced: blood. The receptors stem from a man aged 30-40 years with Graves' hyperthyroidism. Each CDR3 is given with its conserved first and last residue. A D gene is named only where the DNA matches it firmly. Part of the rows lack a size; the others show once, few, many or a class for expanded clones.

- | TRBJ2-3 | many | TRBV20-1 | CSAGGGGRSDTQYF | TGCAGTGCCGGGGGAGGGGGTAGGTCGGATACGCAGTATTTT
- | TRBJ2-1 | many | TRBV7-9 | CASSWAGASSYNEQFF | TGTGCCAGCAGCTGGGCAGGGGCTAGCTCCTACAATGAGCAGTTCTTC
TRBD2 | TRBJ2-7 | many | TRBV3-1 | CASSRLGLAMKARSYEQYF | TGTGCCAGCAGCCGGTTAGGACTAGCGATGAAAGCCAGGTCCTACGAGCAGTACTTC
- | TRBJ1-3 | - | TRBV4-1 | CASSQQARAGHAGNTIYF | TGCGCCAGCAGCCAGCAAGCTAGGGCGGGACATGCTGGAAACACCATATATTTT
TRBD1 | TRBJ2-1 | many | TRBV28 | CASKQGGNEQFF | TGTGCCAGCAAACAGGGGGGCAATGAGCAGTTCTTC
- | TRBJ2-2 | few | TRBV27 | CASSPIGQRNTGELFF | TGTGCCAGCAGTCCAATAGGACAGAGGAACACCGGGGAGCTGTTTTTT
TRBD1 | TRBJ1-2 | few | TRBV10-3 | CANGDRVGGYTF | TGTGCCAACGGCGACAGGGTCGGCGGCTACACCTTC
- | TRBJ1-6 | few | TRBV3-1 | CASSQGRGARPYYNSPLHF | TGTGCCAGCAGCCAAGGTCGGGGGGCGAGGCCCTATTATAATTCACCCCTCCACTTT
- | TRBJ1-5 | many | TRBV12-3/TRBV12-4 | CASNPLGTPSNQPQHF | TGTGCCAGCAATCCGTTGGGGACACCGAGCAATCAGCCCCAGCATTTT
TRBD1 | TRBJ1-5 | few | TRBV6-7 | CASSYPRTGLGYQPQHF | TGTGCCAGCAGTTACCCCCGGACAGGGCTTGGGTATCAGCCCCAGCATTTT
- | TRBJ2-5 | many | TRBV6-2/TRBV6-3 | CASSYGSELNGETQYF | TGTGCCAGCAGTTATGGGAGCGAGTTGAACGGAGAGACCCAGTACTTC
- | TRBJ1-5 | - | TRBV6-5 | CASSFQHGPTRDTQHF | TGTGCCAGCAGTTTCCAACATGGACCTACCCGAGATACGCAGCATTTT
TRBD2 | TRBJ2-7 | many | TRBV12-3/TRBV12-4 | CASSLASGAYEQYF | TGTGCCAGCAGTTTGGCTAGCGGGGCCTACGAGCAGTACTTC
TRBD2 | TRBJ2-5 | few | TRBV15 | CATSRKDPGGTQYF | TGTGCCACCAGCAGAAAGGACCCGGGGGGGACCCAGTACTTC
TRBD2 | TRBJ2-7 | many | TRBV20-1 | CSASPRAGGFYEQYF | TGCAGTGCCAGCCCCCGAGCGGGAGGCTTCTACGAGCAGTACTTC
TRBD2 | TRBJ2-1 | - | TRBV2 | CASGILAVYNEQFF | TGTGCCAGCGGTATACTAGCGGTCTACAATGAGCAGTTCTTC
- | TRBJ1-4 | once | TRBV11-2 | CASSLEGLEWGELFF | TGTGCCAGCAGCTTAGAAGGGCTAGAATGGGGAGAACTGTTTTTT
TRBD2 | TRBJ2-2 | few | TRBV11-1 | CASSGLAGEFMTGELFF | TGTGCCAGCAGCGGACTAGCGGGAGAATTTATGACCGGGGAGCTGTTTTTT
TRBD1 | TRBJ2-7 | - | TRBV5-6 | CASSPRDSLLDEQYF | TGTGCCAGCAGCCCCCGGGACAGCTTACTCGACGAGCAGTACTTC
TRBD1 | TRBJ2-7 | few | TRBV28 | CASSSVGTASSYEQYF | TGTGCCAGCAGCTCTGTGGGGACAGCAAGCTCCTACGAGCAGTACTTC
- | TRBJ2-7 | - | TRBV4-1 | CASSLSRRGTYEQYF | TGCGCCAGCAGCCTTTCGCGACGGGGGACTTACGAGCAGTACTTC
- | TRBJ2-3 | few | TRBV2 | CASSVAVTDTQYF | TGTGCCAGCAGTGTGGCAGTTACAGATACGCAGTATTTT
- | TRBJ1-2 | many | TRBV12-3/TRBV12-4 | CASSLGLGTNYGYTF | TGTGCCAGCAGCCTTGGGCTGGGGACTAACTATGGCTACACCTTC
- | TRBJ2-5 | many | TRBV12-3/TRBV12-4 | CASGQPPGYGETQYF | TGTGCCAGCGGGCAACCCCCGGGGTATGGAGAGACCCAGTACTTC
TRBD2 | TRBJ2-2 | many | TRBV5-1 | CASSPAASGRRVTGELFF | TGCGCCAGCAGCCCGGCCGCTAGCGGGAGACGAGTCACCGGGGAGCTGTTTTTT
TRBD1 | TRBJ2-7 | many | TRBV20-1 | CSARPGQVNYEQYF | TGCAGTGCTAGGCCGGGACAGGTGAACTACGAGCAGTACTTC
TRBD1 | TRBJ2-7 | many | TRBV2 | CASSHRGSAYEQYF | TGTGCCAGCAGTCACAGGGGATCAGCCTACGAGCAGTACTTC
- | TRBJ1-1 | few | TRBV19 | CASSIKAEAFF | TGTGCCAGTAGTATAAAAGCTGAAGCTTTCTTT
TRBD1 | TRBJ2-1 | - | TRBV11-2 | CASSEQGAGEQFF | TGTGCCAGCAGCGAACAGGGGGCGGGTGAGCAGTTCTTC